The subject of this entry is one T cell receptor (beta chain). Its specificity is not known. This entry comes from a study of long-term antiretroviral therapy in people with HIV. Notes on the study in general: Subsequent to ART, diversity was augmented yet persisted below that of transplant donor controls.

V lost 0 bases, J lost 3 bases, and 3 bases lay in between. Germline V gene lookup returns CDR1 SGHRS and CDR2 YFSETQ. The CDR3 runs 12 residues. Running of the v3.0 immunoSEQ assay took place at survey level. Measured with immunoSEQ multiplex PCR; TCRdb has only the in-frame clones, and not every one. The profile shows about 39,000 clones, 70% to 90% of them singletons. This sequence was found in a woman under 30 with HIV. The chain recombines TRBV5-1 with TRBJ2-5; D gene ambiguous. The starting material was unsorted PBMCs, obtained just before starting antiretroviral therapy. For the CDR3, the DNA is TGCGCCAGCAGCTTGGTCAAAGAGACCCAGTACTTC. Its protein product is CASSLVKETQYF. Using reference TRBV5-1 and TRBJ2-5 for the parts outside the CDR3, the full variable domain is KAGVTQTPRYLIKTRGQQVTLSCSPISGHRSVSWYQQTPGQGLQFLFEYFSETQRNKGNFPGRFSGRQFSNSRSEMNVSTLELGDSALYLCASSLVKETQYFGPGTRLLVL.